The 20 T cell receptor beta chains below were found in one sample sequenced in a study of identical twins. TCRdb ran MiXCR on the 5' RACE reads and lists one entry per CDR3 protein. The sample contains 350,000 or so distinct CDR3 sequences, more than 9% of which appear only once. These data were likewise used in another study, on yellow fever vaccine responses in identical twins.

The sample was CD8+ T cells sorted from blood. The receptors come from a woman aged 18-30 years in good health.

A few counts support this clonotype. This rearrangement joins TRBV28 to TRBJ2-1, with a possible D match to TRBD1 (6 bases). CDR3 length equals 17 residues. Germline loops: CDR1 MDHEN, CDR2 SYDVKM. Trimming took 1 base from V and 3 from J, leaving 16 bases between them. As DNA, the CDR3 is TGTGCCAGCAGTTTATTTCCCCCCGACAGGAACTACAATGAGCAGTTCTTC. Its translation: CASSLFPPDRNYNEQFF.

This clonotype was seen only a few times. This sequence joins TRBV29-1 and TRBJ2-3, with a tentative D call TRBD2 (7 bases). V dropped 7 bases and J dropped 6 bases, with 20 bases sitting between them. Per germline, CDR1 SQVTM and CDR2 ANQGSEA. This CDR3 contains 14 residues. Written as DNA, the CDR3 is TGCAGCGCCGGGCGGGGCGGGGGCCTGGATACGCAGTATTTT. Translated: CSAGRGGGLDTQYF.

The gene calls are TRBV15 and TRBJ2-7; TRBD1 matches 9 bases. From germline, CDR1 is LNHNV and CDR2 YYDKDF (reference sequence). The CDR3 length is 14 residues. V dropped 6 bases and J dropped 2; count of bases not matched to a gene: 5. The CDR3 nucleotides read TGTGCCACCAGTTTCGGGACAGGGACCTACGAGCAGTACTTC. Protein sequence: CATSFGTGTYEQYF.

This chain joins TRBV20-1 and TRBJ1-1; perhaps TRBD1 as D (5 bases). Germline V gene sequence: CDR1 DFQATT, CDR2 SNEGSKA (reference sequence). The germline V and J ends were trimmed by 1 base and 3 bases, with 21 bases remaining between them. The CDR3 runs to 17 residues. The CDR3 nucleotides read TGCAGTGCTAGAGTCATCGGGGAGGGGTCTGGGGACACTGAAGCTTTCTTT. Its protein product is CSARVIGEGSGDTEAFF.

This clonotype was found a few times. This chain links TRBV20-1 with TRBJ1-1; D unresolved. With 0 bases removed from V and 3 bases from J, the gap between germline ends came to 8 bases. The CDR3 is made up of 13 amino acids. Germline assignment: CDR1 DFQATT and CDR2 SNEGSKA (reference sequence). CDR3 coding DNA: TGCAGTGCTAGAGATTACGGGGACACTGAAGCTTTCTTT. This encodes CSARDYGDTEAFF.

The gene calls are TRBV29-1 and TRBJ1-2; maybe TRBD1 (6 bases). The CDR3 is 17 residues long. With 7 bases removed from V and 2 bases from J, the gap between germline ends came to 26 bases. CDR1 and CDR2 (germline): SQVTM, ANQGSEA. This chain's CDR3 is CSAGRINRDTSNYGYTF. CDR3 bases: TGCAGCGCTGGTCGGATTAACCGGGACACCTCCAACTATGGCTACACCTTC. Supplemented by reference TRBV29-1 and TRBJ1-2, the full variable domain reads SAVISQKPSRDICQRGTSLTIQCQVDSQVTMMFWYRQQPGQSLTLIATANQGSEATYESGFVIDKFPISRPNLTFSTLTVSNMSPEDSSIYLCSAGRINRDTSNYGYTFGSGTRLTVV.

This clonotype was detected ten times or more. The J gene is TRBJ2-5, the V gene TRBV10-3; D is ambiguous. This CDR3 is built from 14 residues. The germline CDR1 and CDR2 sequences are ENHRY and SYGVKD. Trimming took off 0 bases at V and 2 bases at J, with 7 bases between the two ends. DNA of the CDR3: TGTGCCATCAGTGAGTCGGCAAAACAAGAGACCCAGTACTTC. Protein: CAISESAKQETQYF.

This chain links TRBV15 with TRBJ2-7, with a possible D match to TRBD1 (5 bases). V shed 3 bases and J shed 2 bases, with 11 bases lying between them. From germline, CDR1 is LNHNV and CDR2 YYDKDF (reference sequence). This CDR3 has 14 amino acids. DNA of the CDR3: TGTGCCACCAGCAGCTCACGACAGCCCTACGAGCAGTACTTC. It translates to CATSSSRQPYEQYF.

This clonotype was seen a few times. The V call is TRBV7-9, the J call TRBJ2-1; 12 bases are shared with TRBD2. The CDR3 is 17 residues long. The J segment lost 8 bases and the V segment lost 1 base, leaving 9 bases of the junction unmatched. Germline CDR1 SEHNR, CDR2 FQNEAQ (reference sequence). The CDR3 loop is CASSLVPSGRAMDEQFF. CDR3 DNA sequence: TGTGCCAGCAGCTTAGTCCCTAGCGGGAGGGCCATGGATGAGCAGTTCTTC.

This clonotype was seen only a few times. The chain couples TRBV5-1 to TRBJ2-7, with D tentatively TRBD2 (6 bases). V was cut by 0 bases and J by 2 bases, with 12 bases left in between. This CDR3 spans 15 amino acids. Germline CDR1 reads SGHRS; CDR2 reads YFSETQ. The CDR3 sequence: CASSLGETRTYEQYF. The CDR3 region has the DNA TGCGCCAGCAGCTTGGGCGAGACTAGAACCTACGAGCAGTACTTC.

CDR3 in amino acids: CAISATEGAQETQYF. CDR3 bases: TGTGCCATCAGTGCGACTGAGGGGGCGCAGGAGACCCAGTACTTC. The chain is built from TRBV10-3 and TRBJ2-5; 7 nucleotides match TRBD1. J lost 5 bases, V lost 4 bases, and 10 bases had no gene match. The CDR3 runs 15 residues. Germline V gene lookup returns CDR1 ENHRY and CDR2 SYGVKD.

This clonotype has at least ten counts. V usage is TRBV20-1 and J usage is TRBJ1-1; D ambiguous. CDR1 and CDR2 (germline): DFQATT, SNEGSKA (reference sequence). V was clipped by 8 bases and J by 1 base, with 11 bases between them. The CDR3 is made up of 12 amino acids. CDR3 sequence reads: CSIMGGNTEAFF. The CDR3 DNA reads as TGCAGTATAATGGGCGGGAACACTGAAGCTTTCTTT.

The chain joins TRBV20-1 to TRBJ1-4; weak D call: TRBD1 (6 bases). The CDR3 contains 12 residues. The V end was cut by 0 bases, the J end by 10 bases, with 9 bases between. CDR1 is DFQATT, CDR2 SNEGSKA, per germline (reference sequence). The CDR3 protein is CSARDARGKLFF. CDR3 DNA: TGCAGTGCTAGAGATGCCAGGGGAAAACTGTTTTTT.

This sequence joins TRBV4-1 and TRBJ2-3; 11 bases align to TRBD2. CDR1 MGHRA and CDR2 YSYEKL come from the germline V gene. J was trimmed by 4 bases and V by 2 bases; bases with no gene match: 5. The CDR3 loop spans 16 amino acids. Here the CDR3 reads CASSQLAGGSADTQYF. In DNA, the CDR3 is TGCGCCAGCAGCCAATTAGCGGGGGGGAGCGCAGATACGCAGTATTTT.

This clonotype turned up a few times. The genes are TRBV15 and TRBJ2-3, with D maybe TRBD1 (7 bases). The V gene's germline CDR1 is LNHNV and CDR2 YYDKDF (reference sequence). V was clipped by 0 bases and J by 3 bases, with 13 bases between them. This CDR3 has 16 residues. The CDR3 DNA reads TGTGCCACCAGCAGAGATCGGGCAGGGGGGACAGATACGCAGTATTTT. This sequence encodes CATSRDRAGGTDTQYF.

This sequence joins TRBV13 and TRBJ2-3; no reliable D call. The germline gives CDR1 PRHDT, CDR2 FYEKMQ (reference sequence). The ends were cut back, 5 bases at V and 6 bases at J, with 15 bases in the middle. The CDR3 spans 14 residues. The CDR3 protein is CASSPWDSTDTQYF. For the CDR3, the DNA is TGTGCCAGCAGCCCCTGGGATTCGACGGATACGCAGTATTTT.

This clonotype occurred a few times. J is TRBJ2-3 and V is TRBV28; D is undetermined. Germline V gene lookup returns CDR1 MDHEN and CDR2 SYDVKM. The V gene lost 5 bases and the J gene lost 0 bases, with 12 bases spanning the gap. The CDR3 spans 15 residues. The CDR3 region is CASSHDTVSTDTQYF. As DNA, the CDR3 is TGTGCCAGCAGTCATGATACGGTTAGCACAGATACGCAGTATTTT.

The chain recombines TRBV12-3 or TRBV12-4 with TRBJ2-5; no reliable D call. The CDR3 consists of 14 residues. V was pared by 5 bases and J by 5 bases, with 15 bases between. The CDR3 nucleotides are TGTGCCAGCAGTCCCCCGTCTGTTTTGGAGACCCAGTACTTC. Translation gives CASSPPSVLETQYF.

A few counts support this clonotype. V usage is TRBV20-1 and J usage is TRBJ1-1; possible D gene TRBD1, 5 bases. The CDR3 extends over 14 amino acids. CDR1 is DFQATT, CDR2 SNEGSKA, per germline (reference sequence). V lost 1 base to trimming and J lost 1 base, with 10 bases between them. CDR3 coding DNA: TGCAGTGCTAGAGTATACGGGGGGAACACTGAAGCTTTCTTT. As protein: CSARVYGGNTEAFF.

The CDR3 DNA follows: TGTGCCAGCGGAAACAGGGAAGGCTATGGCTACACCTTC. Translated: CASGNREGYGYTF. The chain joins TRBV12-3 or TRBV12-4 to TRBJ1-2, with D perhaps TRBD1 (6 bases). The V end was cut by 8 bases, the J end by 4 bases, with 14 bases between. The CDR3 extends over 13 amino acids.